This entry lists 23 T cell receptor beta chains sequenced from one sample in a study of cytomegalovirus exposure and HLA in healthy donors. 60 Vbeta and 13 Jbeta primers were used in PCR. This table comes from immunoSEQ multiplex PCR, and its TCRdb copy is limited to in-frame clones, with some not included. In the table there are around 64,000 clones, around 74% of which are singletons. The sequenced material came from PBMCs. These receptor sequences come from a woman aged 25 to 39 in good health and CMV-seropositive.

This clone was seen a handful of times. The V and J genes are TRBV7-9 and TRBJ2-1; 9 bases align to TRBD2. Germline lookup yields CDR1 SEHNR and CDR2 FQNEAQ (reference sequence). Trimming at V came to 2 bases and at J to 7 bases, leaving 6 bases not matched to a gene. The CDR3 has 15 residues. The CDR3 region has the DNA TGTGCCAGCAGCTTAAGGGCGGGAGGGTCGAATGAGCAGTTCTTC. This gives the protein CASSLRAGGSNEQFF.

This chain links TRBV29-1 with TRBJ1-2; 9 bases are a match to TRBD1. The CDR3 runs to 14 residues. Trimming removed 6 bases from V and 4 bases from J; junction bases left unmatched: 9. From germline, CDR1 is SQVTM and CDR2 ANQGSEA. CDR3: CSVPDRGNSYGYTF. The CDR3 coding sequence is TGCAGCGTACCGGACAGGGGAAACTCCTATGGCTACACCTTC.

The chain employs TRBV4-1 and TRBJ2-1; 9 positions agree with TRBD1. J lost 0 bases, V lost 3 bases, and 3 bases had no gene match. Germline loops: CDR1 MGHRA, CDR2 YSYEKL. This CDR3 has 16 amino acids. The CDR3 reads CASSHGDRVSYNEQFF. The CDR3 bases are TGCGCCAGCAGCCATGGGGACAGGGTCTCCTACAATGAGCAGTTCTTC.

The rearrangement links TRBV10-2 to TRBJ2-7; 8 nucleotides agree with TRBD2. Losses at the gene ends were 1 base for V and 6 bases for J; bases not matched to a gene: 2. This CDR3 comprises 13 residues. Germline V gene lookup returns CDR1 WSHSY and CDR2 SAAADI. CDR3 sequence (DNA): TGCGCCAGCAGTGAGTGGACTAGCCTCGAGCAGTACTTC. Translating gives CASSEWTSLEQYF.

The chain recombines TRBV7-9 with TRBJ1-5; TRBD1 is a possible D gene (5 bases). CDR1 and CDR2 (germline): SEHNR, FQNEAQ (reference sequence). This CDR3 region has 15 residues. Trimming removed 5 bases from V and 2 bases from J, with 13 bases in between. The CDR3 DNA reads TGTGCCAGCAGCCCCTGGACGGGGGGCAATCAGCCCCAGCATTTT. Protein sequence: CASSPWTGGNQPQHF.

The gene calls are TRBV29-1 and TRBJ2-1; 8 bases agree with TRBD2. The CDR3 has 15 residues. In germline, CDR1 is SQVTM, CDR2 ANQGSEA. V lost 4 bases, J lost 7 bases, and 12 bases stayed unmatched. In nucleotides, the CDR3 is TGCAGCGTTGGGCCTAGCGGGTATTACGGTAATGAGCAGTTCTTC. This codes for CSVGPSGYYGNEQFF.

J is TRBJ1-1 and V is TRBV2; D unclear. CDR1 and CDR2 (germline): SNHLY, FYNNEI. Trimming stripped 0 bases from V and 3 bases from J, with 8 bases between. CDR3 length equals 14 residues. This chain's CDR3 is CASSEAGRDTEAFF. CDR3 bases: TGTGCCAGCAGTGAAGCAGGGAGAGACACTGAAGCTTTCTTT.

V is TRBV7-2 and J is TRBJ2-1; TRBD2 aligns across 7 bases. Germline V lookup: CDR1 SGHTA, CDR2 FQGNSA. This CDR3 contains 16 residues. The ends lost 8 bases at V and 0 bases at J; junction bases unmatched: 10. CDR3 sequence (DNA): TGTGCCAGCTCCCTCTGGGGCGGGAGCTCCTACAATGAGCAGTTCTTC. The encoded protein is CASSLWGGSSYNEQFF.

This chain links TRBV6-1 with TRBJ2-2; 10 bases align to TRBD1. The CDR3 covers 14 residues. The germline gives CDR1 MNHNS, CDR2 SASEGT. The J segment lost 2 bases and the V segment lost 6 bases, leaving 0 bases of the junction unmatched. CDR3: CASRTGGNTGELFF. The CDR3 bases are TGTGCCAGCAGGACAGGGGGCAACACCGGGGAGCTGTTTTTT.

This clone was detected once. This chain uses TRBV18 with TRBJ2-5; 8 bases fit TRBD1. The CDR3 is made up of 14 amino acids. The trim removed 4 bases at V and 5 bases at J, leaving 6 bases unmatched. CDR1 KGHSH and CDR2 LQKENI come from the germline V gene. This chain's CDR3 is CASSLSGGWETQYF. The CDR3 DNA reads TGTGCCAGCTCACTCTCAGGGGGCTGGGAGACCCAGTACTTC.

V gene TRBV6-1 combines with J gene TRBJ1-2; D is unresolved. The CDR3 is made up of 16 amino acids. Germline V gives CDR1 MNHNS, CDR2 SASEGT. Trimming pared 4 bases from V and 0 bases from J, leaving 15 bases between. CDR3 nucleotides: TGTGCCAGCAGTGGATCGGAGGTGTTAGCTAACTATGGCTACACCTTC. Its protein product is CASSGSEVLANYGYTF.

This sequence joins TRBV5-1 and TRBJ2-3; D is perhaps TRBD1 (6 bases). Germline loops: CDR1 SGHRS, CDR2 YFSETQ. This CDR3 region has 15 residues. The V end lost 2 bases, the J end lost 3 bases, and 13 bases lay between the germline ends. CDR3 protein: CASSLQGIKTDTQYF. Here the CDR3 DNA reads TGCGCCAGCAGCTTACAGGGCATCAAGACAGATACGCAGTATTTT.

The J gene is TRBJ1-5, the V gene TRBV5-1; 7 bases agree with TRBD1. This CDR3 contains 12 residues. Germline V CDR1 and CDR2: SGHRS, YFSETQ. Trimming removed 4 bases from V and 9 bases from J; junction bases left unmatched: 4. This CDR3 is CASSTQGWPQHF. The DNA for the CDR3 is TGCGCCAGCAGCACACAGGGGTGGCCCCAGCATTTT. Together with reference TRBV5-1 and TRBJ1-5, the CDR3 gives the full variable domain: KAGVTQTPRYLIKTRGQQVTLSCSPISGHRSVSWYQQTPGQGLQFLFEYFSETQRNKGNFPGRFSGRQFSNSRSEMNVSTLELGDSALYLCASSTQGWPQHFGDGTRLSIL.

The DNA for the CDR3 is TGTGCCAGCACTATCAGGGGGCGAGGCAATCAGCCCCAGCATTTT. This translates into CASTIRGRGNQPQHF. V gene TRBV6-1 combines with J gene TRBJ1-5; 8 bases fit TRBD1. Germline loops: CDR1 MNHNS, CDR2 SASEGT. After removal of 7 bases from V and 2 bases from J, the junction contained 7 bases not matched to a gene. The CDR3 has 15 residues.

The chain is built from TRBV7-2 and TRBJ2-7; TRBD1 might be the D (6 bases). The CDR3 has 15 amino acids. The germline CDR1 and CDR2 sequences are SGHTA and FQGNSA. Trimming removed 1 base from V and 5 bases from J, with 15 bases in between. CDR3 coding DNA: TGTGCCAGCAGCTTAGGACAGGTAGGAAGCAACGAGCAGTACTTC. Translation: CASSLGQVGSNEQYF.

This clone has just a few counts. V is TRBV19 and J is TRBJ1-4; no clear D gene. The CDR3 spans 16 residues. Germline CDR1 is LNHDA and CDR2 is SQIVND (reference sequence). The V and J ends lost 8 bases and 8 bases respectively, with 24 bases between them. This CDR3 is CASVGERLFIGEKLFF. As DNA, the CDR3 is TGTGCCAGTGTCGGGGAGCGACTCTTCATCGGGGAAAAACTGTTTTTT.

The chain couples TRBV10-3 to TRBJ1-2; D is possibly TRBD1 (6 bases). Between the trimmed V and J ends, which lost 0 bases and 2 bases, there was a span of 13 bases. The germline V gene has CDR1 ENHRY and CDR2 SYGVKD. This CDR3 comprises 16 residues. CDR3 sequence (DNA): TGTGCCATCAGTGAGTCCGCCGGGGGGGGCAACTATGGCTACACCTTC. It specifies CAISESAGGGNYGYTF.

Only a few counts were recorded for this clone. The CDR3: CATSREAGASNQPQHF. The CDR3 DNA reads as TGTGCCACCAGCAGAGAGGCAGGGGCGAGCAATCAGCCCCAGCATTTT. The gene calls are TRBV15 and TRBJ1-5; weak D call: TRBD1 (6 bases). The V end lost 0 bases, the J end lost 1 base, and 10 bases lay between the germline ends. Per the germline V gene, CDR1 is LNHNV and CDR2 is YYDKDF (reference sequence). The CDR3 is 16 amino acids.

This clone has just a few counts. V and J are TRBV5-6 and TRBJ2-7; D uncertain. V lost 1 base, J lost 6 bases, and 17 bases lay in between. The germline gives CDR1 SGHDT, CDR2 YYEEEE. The CDR3 runs to 15 residues. Here the CDR3 DNA reads TGTGCCAGCAGCTTGTCGAGTTTGTTCCCTCGCGAGCAGTACTTC. Its protein is CASSLSSLFPREQYF.

The V and J genes are TRBV6-1 and TRBJ1-1; unclear D gene. V was trimmed by 1 base and J by 8 bases, leaving 11 bases between them. The germline V gene encodes CDR1 MNHNS and CDR2 SASEGT. The CDR3 is 13 amino acids. The CDR3 region is CASSEGSRVEAFF. CDR3 nucleotide sequence: TGTGCCAGCAGTGAAGGATCGCGGGTAGAAGCTTTCTTT.

This clone was seen a few times. V gene TRBV6-6 combines with J gene TRBJ1-5, with TRBD1 matching 7 bases. Losses at the gene ends were 6 bases for V and 2 bases for J; bases not matched to a gene: 7. Per the germline V gene, CDR1 is MNHNY and CDR2 is SVGAGI (reference sequence). The length of the CDR3 is 15 residues. CDR3 region: CASSRSTGGNQPQHF. The CDR3 nucleotides are TGTGCCAGCAGCCGCTCTACAGGGGGCAATCAGCCCCAGCATTTT.

This rearrangement joins TRBV6-1 to TRBJ2-3; a possible D gene is TRBD1 (5 bases). The CDR3 totals 15 residues. CDR1 is MNHNS and CDR2 is SASEGT in the germline V gene. V lost 4 bases and J 3 bases, leaving 14 bases between the germline ends. CDR3 sequence: CASSATAFPTDTQYF. The CDR3 bases are TGTGCCAGCAGTGCGACAGCTTTCCCAACAGATACGCAGTATTTT.

This clone was picked up one time. V usage is TRBV2 and J usage is TRBJ2-7; TRBD2 agrees at 8 bases. Germline loops: CDR1 SNHLY, CDR2 FYNNEI. V was pared by 4 bases and J by 3 bases, with 5 bases of the junction left unmatched. The CDR3 spans 14 residues. The CDR3 is CASSVAGTSYEQYF. CDR3 bases: TGTGCCAGCAGTGTAGCCGGGACTAGCTACGAGCAGTACTTC.